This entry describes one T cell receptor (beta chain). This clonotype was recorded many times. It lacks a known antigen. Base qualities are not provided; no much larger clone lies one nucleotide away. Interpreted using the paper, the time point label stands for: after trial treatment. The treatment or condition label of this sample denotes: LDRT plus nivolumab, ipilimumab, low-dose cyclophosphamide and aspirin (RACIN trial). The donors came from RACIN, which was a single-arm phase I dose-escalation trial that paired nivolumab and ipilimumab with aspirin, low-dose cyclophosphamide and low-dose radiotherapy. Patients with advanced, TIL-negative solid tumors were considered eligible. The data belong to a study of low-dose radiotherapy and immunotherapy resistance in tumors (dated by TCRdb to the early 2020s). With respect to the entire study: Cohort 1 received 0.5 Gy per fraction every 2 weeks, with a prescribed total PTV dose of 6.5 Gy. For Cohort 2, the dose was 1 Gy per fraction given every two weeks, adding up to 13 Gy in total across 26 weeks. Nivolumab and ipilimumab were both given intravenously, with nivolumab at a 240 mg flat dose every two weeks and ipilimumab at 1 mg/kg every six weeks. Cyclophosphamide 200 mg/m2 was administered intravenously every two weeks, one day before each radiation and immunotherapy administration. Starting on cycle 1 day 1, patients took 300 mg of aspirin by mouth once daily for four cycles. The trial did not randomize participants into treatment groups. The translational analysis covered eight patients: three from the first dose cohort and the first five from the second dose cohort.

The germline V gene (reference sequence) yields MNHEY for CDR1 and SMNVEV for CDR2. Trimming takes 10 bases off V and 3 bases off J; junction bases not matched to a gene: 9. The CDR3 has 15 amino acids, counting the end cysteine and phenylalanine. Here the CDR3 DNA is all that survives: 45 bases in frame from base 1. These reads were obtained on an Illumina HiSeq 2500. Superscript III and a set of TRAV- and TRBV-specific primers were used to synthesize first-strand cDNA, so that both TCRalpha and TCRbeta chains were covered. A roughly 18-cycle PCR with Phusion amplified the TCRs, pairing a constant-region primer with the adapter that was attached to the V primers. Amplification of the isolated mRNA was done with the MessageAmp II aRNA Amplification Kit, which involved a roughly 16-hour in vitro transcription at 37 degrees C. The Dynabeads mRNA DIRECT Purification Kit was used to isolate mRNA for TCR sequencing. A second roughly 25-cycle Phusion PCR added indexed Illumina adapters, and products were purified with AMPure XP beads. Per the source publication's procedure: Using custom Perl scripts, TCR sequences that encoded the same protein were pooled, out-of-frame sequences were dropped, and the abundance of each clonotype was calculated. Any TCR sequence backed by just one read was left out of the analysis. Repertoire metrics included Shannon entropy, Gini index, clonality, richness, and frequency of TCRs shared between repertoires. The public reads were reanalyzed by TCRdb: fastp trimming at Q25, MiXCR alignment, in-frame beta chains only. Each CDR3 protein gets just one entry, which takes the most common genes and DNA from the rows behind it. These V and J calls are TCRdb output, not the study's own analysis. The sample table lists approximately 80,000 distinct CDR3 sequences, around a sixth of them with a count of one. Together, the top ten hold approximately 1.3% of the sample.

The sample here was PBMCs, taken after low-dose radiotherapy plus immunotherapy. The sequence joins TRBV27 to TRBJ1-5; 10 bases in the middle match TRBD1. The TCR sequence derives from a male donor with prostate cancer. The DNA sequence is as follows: TGTGCCATCAGACCCGGGACAGGGGCCAATCAGCCCCAGCATTTT. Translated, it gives CAIRPGTGANQPQHF.